Presented here are 25 T cell receptor beta chains from one specimen sequenced in a study of blood T cells in healthy people across ages. Sample-barcoded 5' priming and a J-beta primer mix drove a second PCR of 7 to 11 cycles. TCRdb re-derived calls from the 5' RACE reads in MiXCR, one entry per CDR3 protein. The repertoire holds some 760,000 distinct CDR3 sequences, with approximately 25% as singletons. The same sample was also used in a study of T cells of mothers and their children.

The specimen sequenced was blood. The receptors come from a boy between 5 and 17 years old in good health.

V is TRBV15 and J is TRBJ2-6; TRBD2 is a possible D gene (5 bases). Germline CDR1 is LNHNV and CDR2 is YYDKDF (reference sequence). The CDR3 is made up of 17 amino acids. Trimming removed 0 bases from V and 0 bases from J, with 9 bases in between. The CDR3 spells CATSRDRRVSGANVLTF. CDR3 sequence (DNA): TGTGCCACCAGCAGAGATCGGCGGGTCTCTGGGGCCAACGTCCTGACTTTC.

V is TRBV27 and J is TRBJ2-5, with TRBD2 matching 9 bases. The DNA end is a closer match to TRBJ2-1, so the J assignment may be wrong. Looked up from germline, CDR1 is MNHEY and CDR2 is SMNVEV (reference sequence). This CDR3 has 19 amino acids. In DNA, the CDR3 is TGTGCCAGCAGTTTATCCCTCGCGGGGGGGCCGGGGCCCTACAATGAGCAGTTCTTC. Its protein product is CASSLSLAGGPGPYNEQFF.

This clonotype has only a few counts. This chain joins TRBV4-3 and TRBJ2-7, with TRBD2 matching over 13 bases. Gene TRBJ2-1 matches the end of the DNA better, so the J call may be wrong. This CDR3 comprises 15 residues. Germline loops: CDR1 LGHNA, CDR2 YSLEER. The CDR3 DNA follows: TGCGCCAGCAGTCCTACTACTAGCGGGGGGGGTGAGCAGTTCTTC. Translated: CASSPTTSGGGEQFF.

This clonotype appeared a few times. V and J are TRBV29-1 and TRBJ2-5; D gene uncertain. This CDR3 has 13 amino acids. Germline values: CDR1 SQVTM, CDR2 ANQGSEA. Trimming took off 4 bases at V and 0 bases at J, with 9 bases between the two ends. The CDR3 DNA is TGCAGCGTTGGGGCCCTGTACCAAGAGACCCAGTACTTC. Amino acid sequence: CSVGALYQETQYF.

This clonotype was observed a handful of times. The chain links TRBV12-3 or TRBV12-4 to TRBJ2-1; D remains ambiguous. Gene TRBJ2-7 matches the end of the DNA better, so the J call may be wrong. The CDR3 extends over 16 amino acids. CDR3 bases: TGTGCCAGCAGTTTAGGGGTGTCCCTCGTCCCCTACGAGCAGTACTTC. Translated, it gives CASSLGVSLVPYEQYF.

The table lists this clonotype with a few counts. The chain employs TRBV9 and TRBJ2-3; TRBD2 might be the D (5 bases). This CDR3 has 17 amino acids. Germline V gives CDR1 SGDLS, CDR2 YYNGEE. Trimming took off 3 bases at V and 2 bases at J, with 19 bases between the two ends. The CDR3 nucleotides read TGTGCCAGCAGCGATAGATGGGAAATCGGGAACACAGATACGCAGTATTTT. This sequence encodes CASSDRWEIGNTDTQYF.

The chain couples TRBV28 to TRBJ1-2; TRBD1 might be the D (5 bases). There are 13 residues in the CDR3. V dropped 6 bases and J dropped 4 bases, with 12 bases sitting between them. The germline V gene encodes CDR1 MDHEN and CDR2 SYDVKM. CDR3 DNA: TGTGCCAGCAGCCTCCTGACAGCCTATGGCTACACCTTC. Translating gives CASSLLTAYGYTF.

This clonotype was detected a few times. The rearrangement uses TRBV7-9 and TRBJ1-3, with D possibly TRBD1 on 6 matching bases. The CDR3 covers 13 residues. Trimming removed 4 bases from V and 5 bases from J, with 9 bases in between. From germline, CDR1 is SEHNR and CDR2 FQNEAQ (reference sequence). CDR3 DNA: TGTGCCAGCAGCTCCCGGGACAGAAACACCATATATTTT. This translates into CASSSRDRNTIYF.

The chain combines TRBV13 with TRBJ2-5; D is unresolved. The J call may be wrong; the DNA end is better matched by TRBJ2-1. The CDR3 covers 16 residues. Germline values: CDR1 PRHDT, CDR2 FYEKMQ (reference sequence). Written as DNA, the CDR3 is TGTGCCAGCAGCTTAGCGGCAGGTTTTACCTACAATGAGCAGTTCTTC. Its protein product is CASSLAAGFTYNEQFF.

The rearrangement uses TRBV29-1 and TRBJ1-2; TRBD1 is a possible D gene (5 bases). The V end lost 0 bases, the J end lost 8 bases, and 13 bases lay between the germline ends. Germline CDR1 is SQVTM and CDR2 is ANQGSEA. The CDR3 has 13 amino acids. The CDR3: CSVEEGRPLGYTF. The CDR3 coding sequence is TGCAGCGTTGAAGAGGGACGTCCCCTCGGCTACACCTTC.

This chain connects TRBV7-3 to TRBJ2-1, with D perhaps matching TRBD1 (6 bases). The CDR3 has 12 amino acids. V was clipped by 4 bases and J by 9 bases, with 10 bases between them. Germline assignment: CDR1 SGHTA and CDR2 FQGTGA. The CDR3: CASSYQGSEQFF. The CDR3 bases are TGTGCCAGCAGCTATCAGGGGTCTGAGCAGTTCTTC.

The V call is TRBV7-9, the J call TRBJ2-5, with TRBD1 matching 9 bases. V shed 8 bases and J 6 bases; nucleotides not matched to a gene: 10. CDR1 and CDR2 (germline): SEHNR, FQNEAQ (reference sequence). The CDR3 is 14 amino acids. CDR3: CASESRQGVKTQYF. The CDR3 coding sequence is TGTGCCAGCGAGAGTAGACAGGGGGTAAAGACCCAGTACTTC.

The chain recombines TRBV6-5 with TRBJ1-2, with D possibly TRBD1 on 6 matching bases. Germline V CDR1 and CDR2: MNHEY, SVGAGI. The CDR3 totals 14 residues. The ends were cut back, 7 bases at V and 7 bases at J, with 19 bases in the middle. CDR3 sequence reads: CASTRRVGGPGYTF. DNA for the CDR3: TGTGCCAGCACCCGTCGAGTTGGGGGCCCTGGCTACACCTTC.

This clonotype was seen just once. The gene calls are TRBV7-9 and TRBJ2-3; 7 positions agree with TRBD2. Germline trimming cut 5 bases from V and 4 bases from J; bases unmatched to any gene: 12. The CDR3 spans 16 residues. Germline V lookup: CDR1 SEHNR, CDR2 FQNEAQ (reference sequence). In DNA, the CDR3 is TGTGCCAGCAGCCCCCTTGTGAGGGAGGGCCCAGATACGCAGTATTTT. Translated, it gives CASSPLVREGPDTQYF.

This clonotype has just a few counts. The rearrangement links TRBV7-2 to TRBJ2-1; 14 nucleotides match TRBD2. Trimming took 2 bases from V and 0 from J; bases not matched to a gene: 6. Germline CDR1 SGHTA, CDR2 FQGNSA. The CDR3 length is 19 residues. DNA of the CDR3: TGTGCCAGCAGCTTAAGGACTAGCGGGAGGCCCACCTCCTACAATGAGCAGTTCTTC. As protein: CASSLRTSGRPTSYNEQFF.

The chain is built from TRBV29-1 and TRBJ2-5, with 12 bases lining up with TRBD2. J was trimmed by 4 bases and V by 7 bases; bases with no gene match: 10. The length of the CDR3 is 15 residues. The germline gives CDR1 SQVTM, CDR2 ANQGSEA. CDR3 nucleotide sequence: TGCAGCGCTGAGACTAGCGGGAGACACTCAGAGACCCAGTACTTC. It specifies CSAETSGRHSETQYF.

This clonotype was seen more than once but under ten times. This chain links TRBV2 with TRBJ2-6, with 7 bases that match TRBD1. This CDR3 is 17 amino acids long. Germline trimming cut 11 bases from V and 0 bases from J; bases unmatched to any gene: 13. In germline, CDR1 is SNHLY, CDR2 FYNNEI. Here the CDR3 reads CAGIDRAPLSGANVLTF. Written as DNA, the CDR3 is TGTGCCGGCATAGACAGGGCACCACTCTCTGGGGCCAACGTCCTGACTTTC. Variable domain in full (rest from reference TRBV2 and TRBJ2-6): EPEVTQTPSHQVTQMGQEVILRCVPISNHLYFYWYRQILGQKVEFLVSFYNNEISEKSEIFDDQFSVERPDGSNFTLKIRSTKLEDSAMYFCAGIDRAPLSGANVLTFGAGSRLTVL.

This clonotype was picked up a small number of times. The chain uses TRBV5-1 and TRBJ2-5; D is ambiguous. The closer fit of TRBJ2-7 to the DNA end suggests the J call may be wrong. Germline V gives CDR1 SGHRS, CDR2 YFSETQ. This CDR3 region has 13 residues. In nucleotides, the CDR3 is TGCGCCAGCAGCTTTCAAACCTCCTACGAGCAGTACTTC. Translating it yields CASSFQTSYEQYF.

This clonotype has a handful of counts. This chain joins TRBV9 and TRBJ2-1; D is unresolved. Near its end, the DNA agrees better with TRBJ2-7, so the J call may be wrong. This CDR3 spans 13 amino acids. The germline V gene encodes CDR1 SGDLS and CDR2 YYNGEE. CDR3 nucleotide sequence: TGTGCCAGCAGCGCGAGCGATACCTACGAGCAGTACTTC. Translation gives CASSASDTYEQYF.

The chain employs TRBV18 and TRBJ2-1; 9 nucleotides match TRBD2. Germline assignment: CDR1 KGHSH and CDR2 LQKENI. Trimming removed 6 bases from V and 4 bases from J; junction bases left unmatched: 7. The CDR3 covers 15 residues. CDR3 bases: TGTGCCAGCTCGCCATTAGCGGGGGAGTACAATGAGCAGTTCTTC. This gives the protein CASSPLAGEYNEQFF.

The rearrangement uses TRBV7-9 and TRBJ2-7; 12 bases map to TRBD1. The CDR3 is 15 residues long. V lost 5 bases, J lost 7 bases, and 9 bases stayed unmatched. From germline, CDR1 is SEHNR and CDR2 FQNEAQ (reference sequence). CDR3 in DNA: TGTGCCAGCAGCATTACGGGACAGGGGGCGGAAGAGCAGTACTTC. Its translation: CASSITGQGAEEQYF.

This clonotype was picked up a small number of times. The chain couples TRBV7-9 to TRBJ1-5; D is unresolved. V shed 6 bases and J shed 6 bases, with 15 bases lying between them. Germline CDR1 SEHNR, CDR2 FQNEAQ (reference sequence). The CDR3 loop spans 14 amino acids. Here the CDR3 DNA reads TGTGCCAGCAGTTATACGGAGTCCGGTCAGCCCCAGCATTTT. Protein sequence: CASSYTESGQPQHF. Full variable domain (rest looked up from reference TRBV7-9 and TRBJ1-5): DTGVSQNPRHKITKRGQNVTFRCDPISEHNRLYWYRQTLGQGPEFLTYFQNEAQLEKSRLLSDRFSAERPKGSFSTLEIQRTEQGDSAMYLCASSYTESGQPQHFGDGTRLSIL.

J is TRBJ2-5 and V is TRBV24-1; 9 nucleotides align to TRBD2. From germline, CDR1 is KGHDR and CDR2 SFDVKD. V was pared by 4 bases and J by 4 bases, with 6 bases of the junction left unmatched. This CDR3 has 15 amino acids. Written as DNA, the CDR3 is TGTGCCACCAGTGAGCGAGGTAGCGGGAGAGAGACCCAGTACTTC. This translates into CATSERGSGRETQYF.

This chain connects TRBV7-2 to TRBJ2-4; no definite D call. V gave up 1 base and J gave up 6 bases, with 10 bases separating them. The CDR3 is 14 amino acids. Germline CDR1 and CDR2: SGHTA and FQGNSA. Here the CDR3 reads CASSLVQSLNIQYF. The CDR3 DNA reads TGTGCCAGCAGCTTAGTACAAAGTTTAAACATTCAGTACTTC.

The V call is TRBV5-8, the J call TRBJ2-7, with TRBD1 matching over 7 bases. The J call could be wrong; TRBJ2-5 is a better fit for the DNA end. CDR1 is SGHTS, CDR2 YDEGEE, per germline. The CDR3 is 14 residues long. CDR3 DNA: TGTGCCAGCAGCCACCGTGACAGGGAACGGACCCAGTACTTC. This codes for CASSHRDRERTQYF.